This T cell receptor (beta chain) stems from a study of shared clonotypes between healthy human individuals (dated by TCRdb to about 2020). Background for the entire study: The cohort comprised two women and a few men aged 18 to 49 years. For each donor, CD4 naive and CD4 memory were each run on three plates, CD8 naive on two plates, and CD8 memory on one plate. Different laboratories and diverse techniques were used to prepare libraries and sequence TCR repertoires, to increase sequencing depth and limit assay-specific biases. The study deeply sequenced blood TCR repertoires of about 5 healthy adults to estimate repertoire size and the extent of clonotype sharing between individuals. Leukapheresis yielded between about 0.85 and 10 billion PBMCs per donor. General findings and caveats noted by the study authors: Sampling was limited to blood, and TCR repertoires in tissue likely differ from TCR repertoires in blood. Even with the large sequencing depth, rarefaction of the sorted-subset datasets indicated that sequencing was incomplete. Compared with non-shared clonotypes, the clonotypes found in all four sorted-subset donors had higher generation probabilities. The genetic and exposure-history diversity represented was limited by the small number of donors. Larger estimated clonotype richness was generally found for naive subsets than for memory subsets. Pairwise subsampling indicated that sequencing depth was expected to affect the degree of clonotype sharing among donors. Sharing across four donors was observed for 5% to 6.5% of naive CD4, about 4% of naive CD8, over 2% of memory CD4, and less than 0.45% of memory CD8 clonotypes.

Using the deep immunoSEQ assay, multiplex PCR amplified TCR CDR3 regions from genomic DNA. Genomic DNA extracted from each cell subset was distributed evenly over all wells of several immunoSEQ 96-well plates, and each plate served as one replicate. For sorted subsets, each replicate PCR was loaded with approximately 190 ng genomic DNA, equivalent to about 30,000 T cell genomes. Purified libraries were quantified with a Qubit 3.0 fluorometer, sized on a Bioanalyzer 2100, and re-quantified with the KAPA Library Quantification kit. A separate single-read 150-cycle Illumina NextSeq 550 flow cell was used to sequence each immunoSEQ 96-well plate. As for how the authors treated the data: Because the immunoSEQ output held only junctional sequences and lacked quality scores, the filtering could not match the filtering applied to full-length reads. Sequences were annotated with PyIR, a Python wrapper for IgBLAST v1.9, using IMGT germline references to assign V/J genes and CDR3. Reads were filtered out if the reads had weak V/J assignments (E-value above 1e-6), no CDR3, stop codons, out-of-frame junctions, or ambiguous translated residues. A V3J clonotype was defined by an identical inferred V gene, J gene, and CDR3 amino acid sequence. The percentage overlap between two repertoires was calculated by dividing the number of shared unique clonotypes by the size of the smaller repertoire. Repertoire richness was assessed with RTK rarefaction, the Chao1 estimator, and Recon v2.1 estimates of unobserved clonotypes. Generation probabilities for all TCRbeta clonotypes obtained by the gDNA method from a handful of donors were computed using OLGA. TCRdb holds this immuneACCESS table with in-frame rearrangements only. Some clones are missing; in checked studies, unresolved V genes explain under half, and the rest has no known cause. V and J calls plus clone size are reproduced from that table; the DNA served to infer D and trimming. The sample table holds about 2.1 million clones, of which 93% were seen once. The ten largest account for under 2% of the sample.

CD8 naive samples consisted of CD45RO-negative cells that were positively selected for CCR7, yielding a CD45RA+CCR7+ population without TemRA cells. Healthy HIV-negative adults with no recently reported acute infections or vaccinations were included as donors. All donors were Caucasian adults living in Nashville, Tennessee, USA. Blood was collected by leukapheresis, and PBMCs were isolated by Ficoll-Histopaque density gradient centrifugation and then cryopreserved in liquid nitrogen vapor phase. Purity and quantity of every magnetically sorted T cell population were checked by analytical flow cytometry. Genomic DNA was isolated from every sorted fraction and measured by UV absorbance on a Nanodrop 2000c. To note about this clone: Its antigen specificity is not known. No clone much larger than this one lies a single base away; base qualities are absent.

From cysteine to phenylalanine, the CDR3 is 13 amino acids long. The read is trimmed to its CDR3 DNA, 39 bases read in frame from base 1. The germline V gene specifies WSHSY as CDR1 and SAAADI as CDR2. A distance of 10 bases separates the germline ends of V and J, which lose 4 bases and 4 bases respectively. The clonotype comes from a man aged 18 to 30 in good health. Some clones in this sample may be carry-over from other donors' samples. Sequenced input: naive CD8+ T cells from PBMCs. The cell subset or site tag for this specimen amounts to: CD45RA+CCR7+. The chain links TRBV10-2 with TRBJ1-1; matching of 5 bases hints at TRBD1 as the D gene. The nucleotide sequence reads TGCGCCAGCAGTGGGGGGGTGACCACTGAAGCTTTCTTT. This sequence encodes CASSGGVTTEAFF.